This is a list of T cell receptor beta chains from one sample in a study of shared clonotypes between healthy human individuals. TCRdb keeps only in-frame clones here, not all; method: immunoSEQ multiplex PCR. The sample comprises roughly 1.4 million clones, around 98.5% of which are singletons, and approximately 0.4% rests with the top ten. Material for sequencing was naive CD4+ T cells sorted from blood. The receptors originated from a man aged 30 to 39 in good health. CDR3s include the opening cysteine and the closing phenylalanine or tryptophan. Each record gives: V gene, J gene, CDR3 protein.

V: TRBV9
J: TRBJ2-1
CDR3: CASSVGSTYNEQFF

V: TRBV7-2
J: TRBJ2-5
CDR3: CASSPRSTTHGATQYF

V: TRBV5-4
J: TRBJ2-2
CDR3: CASSSGRDRGHVRELFF

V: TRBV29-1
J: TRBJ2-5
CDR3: CSVVTGVQETQYF

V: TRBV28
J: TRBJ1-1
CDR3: CASRRASANTEAFF

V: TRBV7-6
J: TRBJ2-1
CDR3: CASSFTSESNEQFF

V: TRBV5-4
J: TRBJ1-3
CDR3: CASSPGQGRNTIYF

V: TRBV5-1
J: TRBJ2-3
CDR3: CATTAGTTTDTQYF

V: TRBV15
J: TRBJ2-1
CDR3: CATSRTPLAGEGNEQFF

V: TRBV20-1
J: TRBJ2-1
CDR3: CSASRGEGQFF

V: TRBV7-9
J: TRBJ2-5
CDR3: CASSLVPSKETQYF

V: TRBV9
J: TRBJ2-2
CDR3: CASSEGHGGLGELFF

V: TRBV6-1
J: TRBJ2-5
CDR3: CASSVGGREETQYF

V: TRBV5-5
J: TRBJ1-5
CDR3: CASSATGGRVNQPQHF

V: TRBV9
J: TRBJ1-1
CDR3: CASSVGQTREAFF

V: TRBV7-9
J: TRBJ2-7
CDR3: CASSLLGQGIYEQYF

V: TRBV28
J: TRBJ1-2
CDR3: CASSLSGTRNYGYTF

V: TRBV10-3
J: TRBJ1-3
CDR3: CAISDAGGRGNTIYF

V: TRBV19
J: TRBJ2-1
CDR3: CASSKPSGSEDEQFF

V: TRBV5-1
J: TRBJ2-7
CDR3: CASSLGQSVLQYF

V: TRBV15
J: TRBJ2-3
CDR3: CATSRQGGGDTQYF

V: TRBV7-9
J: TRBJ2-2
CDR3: CASSWREENGELFF

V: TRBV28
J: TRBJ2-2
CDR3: CASSSTGERTGELFF

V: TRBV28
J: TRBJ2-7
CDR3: CASLSGQGLMGYF

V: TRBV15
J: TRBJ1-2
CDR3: CATSEAGTPNYGYTF

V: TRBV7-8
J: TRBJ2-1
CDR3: CASSQDGTSSNEQFF

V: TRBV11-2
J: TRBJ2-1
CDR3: CASSSYGDTYNEQFF

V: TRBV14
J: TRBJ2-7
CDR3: CASSHGGNSYEQYF

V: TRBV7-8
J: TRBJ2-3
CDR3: CASGKDRPYTDTQYF

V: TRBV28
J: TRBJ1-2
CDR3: CASRKTVRYGYTF

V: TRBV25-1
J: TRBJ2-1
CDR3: CAMEREGYNEQFF

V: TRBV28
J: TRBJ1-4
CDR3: CASSIRQGAGDEKLFF

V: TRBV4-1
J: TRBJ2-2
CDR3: CASSQNLGARGTGELFF

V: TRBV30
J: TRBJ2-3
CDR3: CAWGRITDTQYF

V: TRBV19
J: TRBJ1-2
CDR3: CASSILGRRNYGYTF

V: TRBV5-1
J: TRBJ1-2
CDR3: CASSPDMGGGYTF

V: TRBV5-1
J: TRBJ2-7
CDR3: CASTKLAGGDYEQYF

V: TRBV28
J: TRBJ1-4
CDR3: CASSLNLLMKRLFF

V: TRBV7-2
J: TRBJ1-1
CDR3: CASSLTGQGVLGAFF

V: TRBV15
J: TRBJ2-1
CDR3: CATSRVYNEQFF

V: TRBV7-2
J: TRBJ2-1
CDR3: CASSLRADYNEQFF

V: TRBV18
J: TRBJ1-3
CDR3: CASSEVNTIYF

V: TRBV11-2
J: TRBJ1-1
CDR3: CASSRYGTSEAFF

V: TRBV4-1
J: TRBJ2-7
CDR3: CASSQDYLLQQGVPYEQYF

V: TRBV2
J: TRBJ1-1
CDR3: CASSERTVEAFF

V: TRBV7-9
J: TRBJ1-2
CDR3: CASSEWDRSNYGYTF

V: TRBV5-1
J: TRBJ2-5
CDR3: CASSSGTSGRADQETQYF

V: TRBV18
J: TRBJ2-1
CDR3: CASSLSGLAGVTYNEQFF

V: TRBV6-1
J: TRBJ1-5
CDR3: CASRNGVVQHF

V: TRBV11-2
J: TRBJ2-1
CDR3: CASSSLSGRPLFEQFF

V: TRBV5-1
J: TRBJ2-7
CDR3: CASSLIAGEQYF

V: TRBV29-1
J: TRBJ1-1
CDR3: CSVDRTVNTEAFF

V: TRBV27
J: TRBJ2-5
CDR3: CASSLFAVGLADKQETQYF

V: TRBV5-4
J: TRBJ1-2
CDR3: CASSLEGAGYGYTF

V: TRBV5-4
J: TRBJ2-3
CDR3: CASSYTRTSGATDTQYF

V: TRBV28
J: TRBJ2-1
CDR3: CASRAGGARDEQFF

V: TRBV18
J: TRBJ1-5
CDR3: CASSPGGIQPQHF

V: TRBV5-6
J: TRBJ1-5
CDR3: CASSLTRDRDYSNQPQHF

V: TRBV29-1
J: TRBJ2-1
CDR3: CSPLGWGIF